This T cell receptor beta chain comes out of a study of T cell changes during pregnancy in multiple sclerosis (dated by TCRdb to between 2018 and 2021). About the investigation overall: The study looked at changes in the T cell repertoire across pregnancy in women with multiple sclerosis.

Library generation was performed with the immunoSEQ multiplex PCR assay. The source is immuneACCESS, and TCRdb retained only in-frame sequences with V and J called. Part of the clones is not carried over; for the studies checked, unresolved V genes explain less than half of this, and the remainder is unexplained. The sample table holds almost 65,000 clones, of which around 92% were seen once. The top ten clones comprise around 2.3% of the sample. On this clone itself: Its antigen is still unknown. Base qualities are missing; no much larger clone stands one base away.

The germline V gene (reference sequence) provides CDR1 SEHNR and CDR2 FQNEAQ. The CDR3 runs 15 amino acids, cysteine and phenylalanine included. Solely the CDR3 DNA is kept, with 45 bases framed from the first base. V was cut back by 2 bases and J by 3 bases, leaving a gap of 10 bases between them. The clonotype comes from a female donor with multiple sclerosis, enrolled in a pregnancy study. Sequenced here: peripheral blood, sampled in the first trimester of pregnancy. The chain links TRBV7-9 with TRBJ2-2; the D gene identity is not certain. Here the CDR3 is given as CASSLRSVHTGELFF. The DNA reads as follows: TGTGCCAGCAGCTTAAGGAGTGTACACACCGGGGAGCTGTTTTTT. The reference TRBV7-9 and TRBJ2-2 proteins fill in what lies around the CDR3, so the full variable domain reads DTGVSQNPRHKITKRGQNVTFRCDPISEHNRLYWYRQTLGQGPEFLTYFQNEAQLEKSRLLSDRFSAERPKGSFSTLEIQRTEQGDSAMYLCASSLRSVHTGELFFGEGSRLTVL.